The present entry profiles one T cell receptor beta chain with its context. This entry comes from a study of blood T cell repertoires in COVID-19. Across the study: Some COVID-19 samples were acute and others convalescent; all came from the United States, Italy and Spain. The cDNA or gDNA used as material had been derived from T cells, B-cell-depleted T cells, or PBMCs.

Original processing methods: It was from reference gene primer amplification that nucleated cell counts were estimated. Measured with immunoSEQ multiplex PCR; TCRdb has only the in-frame clones, and not every one. V and J calls and clone size are those listed in that table; D and trimming were worked out from the DNA. The table shows 450,000 or so clones, with about 91% occurring only once. The CDR3 extends over 14 amino acids. V was cut by 3 bases and J by 8 bases, with 13 bases left in between. The germline gives CDR1 MGHDK, CDR2 SYGVNS. In Seattle, patients joined the study during active infection and were tracked longitudinally.

Source material: peripheral blood. This clonotype originated in a man aged 18 to 29 with COVID-19, enrolled during active disease. The chain recombines TRBV25-1 with TRBJ1-4; weak D call: TRBD1 (5 bases). CDR3 loop: CASSDGASQEKLFF. CDR3 nucleotide sequence: TGTGCCAGCAGTGATGGGGCCTCTCAAGAAAAACTGTTTTTT.